This record covers a single T cell receptor beta chain. CDR3 regions were amplified by Arm-PCR using iRepertoire HTBI primers to build TCR beta libraries. TCRdb analysed the multiplex PCR reads with MiXCR anew, one entry per CDR3 protein. The sample holds about 540,000 distinct CDR3 sequences, around an eighth seen once. The data belong to a study of regulatory T cells in long-lasting Graves disease. Time point indicated: newly diagnosed GD, antithyroid drugs for less than 3 months. PBMC-extracted RNA yielded the TCR library. The CDR3 covers 12 residues. V was shortened by 4 bases and J by 2 bases, with 6 bases between the two germline ends. The germline gives CDR1 GTSNPN, CDR2 SVGIG (reference sequence). The same sample was also studied in work on T cells in Graves' hyperthyroidism and ophthalmopathy.

The TCR originated in a man aged 25 to 40 with Graves disease. The sample consisted of peripheral blood mononuclear cells (PBMCs), taken at new diagnosis, from a patient treated with antithyroid drugs. V usage is TRBV30 and J usage is TRBJ1-3; D ambiguous. The CDR3 DNA sequence: TGTGCCTGGACGGAGCCTGGAAACACCATATATTTT. This codes for CAWTEPGNTIYF.